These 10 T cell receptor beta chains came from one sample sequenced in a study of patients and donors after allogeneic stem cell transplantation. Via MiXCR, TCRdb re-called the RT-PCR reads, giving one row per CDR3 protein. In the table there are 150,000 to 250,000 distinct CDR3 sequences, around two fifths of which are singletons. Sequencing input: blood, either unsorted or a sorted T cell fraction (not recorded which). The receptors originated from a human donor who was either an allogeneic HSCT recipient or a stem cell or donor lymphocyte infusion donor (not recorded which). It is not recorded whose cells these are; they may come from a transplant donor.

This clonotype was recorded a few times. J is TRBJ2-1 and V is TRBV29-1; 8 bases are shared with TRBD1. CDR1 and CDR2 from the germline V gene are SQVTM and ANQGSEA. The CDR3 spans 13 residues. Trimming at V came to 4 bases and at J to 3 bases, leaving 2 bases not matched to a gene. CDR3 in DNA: TGCAGCGTTGTCGGACAGGGCTACAATGAGCAGTTCTTC. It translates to CSVVGQGYNEQFF.

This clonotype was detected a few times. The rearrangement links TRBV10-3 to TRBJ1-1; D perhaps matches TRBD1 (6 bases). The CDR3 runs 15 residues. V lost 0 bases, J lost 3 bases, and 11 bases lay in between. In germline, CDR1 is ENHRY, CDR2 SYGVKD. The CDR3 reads CAISESGQGYTEAFF. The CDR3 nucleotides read TGTGCCATCAGTGAGTCGGGGCAGGGGTACACTGAAGCTTTCTTT.

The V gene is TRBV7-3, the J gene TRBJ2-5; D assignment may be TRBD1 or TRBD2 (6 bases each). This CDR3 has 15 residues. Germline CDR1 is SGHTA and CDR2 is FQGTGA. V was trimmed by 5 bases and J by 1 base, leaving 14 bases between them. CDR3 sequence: CASSVTGAFQETQYF. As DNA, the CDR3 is TGTGCCAGCAGCGTCACGGGGGCTTTCCAAGAGACCCAGTACTTC.

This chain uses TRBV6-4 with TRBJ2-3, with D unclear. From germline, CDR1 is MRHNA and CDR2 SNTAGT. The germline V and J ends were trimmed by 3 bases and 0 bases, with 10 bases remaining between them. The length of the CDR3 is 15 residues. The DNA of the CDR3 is TGTGCCAGCAGTGATCCCGACTGTAGCACAGATACGCAGTATTTT. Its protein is CASSDPDCSTDTQYF.

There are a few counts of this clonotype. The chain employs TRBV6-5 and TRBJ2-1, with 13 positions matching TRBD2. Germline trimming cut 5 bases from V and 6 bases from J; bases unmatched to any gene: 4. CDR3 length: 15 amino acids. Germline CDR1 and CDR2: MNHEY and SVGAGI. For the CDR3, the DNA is TGTGCCAGCAGTCTCGGGACTAGCGGGATCAATGAGCAGTTCTTC. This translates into CASSLGTSGINEQFF.

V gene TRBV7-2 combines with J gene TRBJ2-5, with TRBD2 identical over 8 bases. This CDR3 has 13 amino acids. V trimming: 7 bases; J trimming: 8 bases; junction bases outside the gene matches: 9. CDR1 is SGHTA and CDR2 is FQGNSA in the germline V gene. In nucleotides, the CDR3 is TGTGCCAGCAACCCCGAACTAGCGGATACCCAGTACTTC. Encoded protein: CASNPELADTQYF.

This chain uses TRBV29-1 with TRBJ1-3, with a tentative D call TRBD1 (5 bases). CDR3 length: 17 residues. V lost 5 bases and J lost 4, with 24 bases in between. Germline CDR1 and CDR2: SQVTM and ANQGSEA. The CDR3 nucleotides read TGCAGCGTTACGGAGCGATGGAAGACAGACATCGGAAACACCATATATTTT. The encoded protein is CSVTERWKTDIGNTIYF. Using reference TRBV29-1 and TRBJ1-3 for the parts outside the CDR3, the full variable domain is SAVISQKPSRDICQRGTSLTIQCQVDSQVTMMFWYRQQPGQSLTLIATANQGSEATYESGFVIDKFPISRPNLTFSTLTVSNMSPEDSSIYLCSVTERWKTDIGNTIYFGEGSWLTVV.

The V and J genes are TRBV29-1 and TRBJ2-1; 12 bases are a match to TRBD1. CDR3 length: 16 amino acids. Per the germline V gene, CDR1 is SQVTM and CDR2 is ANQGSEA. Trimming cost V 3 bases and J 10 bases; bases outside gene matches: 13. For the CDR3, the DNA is TGCAGCGTTGATTGGAGCCCGGGACAGGGGGCGATAGAGCAGTTCTTC. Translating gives CSVDWSPGQGAIEQFF.

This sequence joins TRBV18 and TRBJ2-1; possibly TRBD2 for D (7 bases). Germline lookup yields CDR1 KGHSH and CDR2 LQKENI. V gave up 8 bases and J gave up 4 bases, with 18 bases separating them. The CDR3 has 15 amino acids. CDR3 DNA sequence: TGTGCCAGCACCCTTCTGGGAGGGGGGTACAATGAGCAGTTCTTC. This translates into CASTLLGGGYNEQFF.

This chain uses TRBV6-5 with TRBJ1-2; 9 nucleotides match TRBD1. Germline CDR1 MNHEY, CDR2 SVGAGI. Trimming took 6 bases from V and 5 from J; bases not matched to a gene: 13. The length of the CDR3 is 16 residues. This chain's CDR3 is CASRGTGTGTTYGYTF. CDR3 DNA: TGTGCCAGCAGGGGGACCGGGACAGGGACCACTTATGGCTACACCTTC.